The T cell receptor beta chain described here comes from a study of T cells in Graves' hyperthyroidism and ophthalmopathy. Turning to the study itself: Peripheral blood was obtained at initial diagnosis, preceding any treatment. The study's findings and limits: The blood repertoire included most of the expanded thyroid clonotypes above 0.001. By a 13 V-J model, ophthalmopathy was set apart from stable hyperthyroidism.

The CDR3 runs to 13 residues. J lost 7 bases, V lost 8 bases, and 2 bases had no gene match. The germline V gene has CDR1 SGHVS and CDR2 FQNEAQ. Hyperthyroidism was newly diagnosed in patients aged 18 to 65 (duration under 2 months). In this sample, this clonotype turned up a few times. The antigen is undetermined. The TCR beta CDR3 regions underwent amplification using RNA transcripts as the source. The HTBI set primed first-round TCR CDR3 RT-PCR. MiXCR was run by TCRdb on the multiplex PCR reads, yielding one entry per CDR3 protein. Of about 680,000 distinct CDR3 sequences in the sample, 30% to 40% are singletons; the top ten hold around 31%.

J is TRBJ1-6 and V is TRBV7-8, with TRBD1 matching 10 bases. The TCR comes from a woman in her thirties or forties with Graves' hyperthyroidism. Input material: blood. As DNA, the CDR3 is TGTGCCAGCGGGACAGGGGAAAATTCACCCCTCCACTTT. It encodes CASGTGENSPLHF. Drawing the rest from reference TRBV7-8 and TRBJ1-6, the complete variable domain is GAGVSQSPRYKVAKRGQDVALRCDPISGHVSLFWYQQALGQGPEFLTYFQNEAQLDKSGLPSDRFFAERPEGSVSTLKIQRTQQEDSAVYLCASGTGENSPLHFGNGTRLTVT.